A single sample is the source of the 20 T cell receptor beta chains below, sequenced in a study of T-cell reconstitution after alpha-beta-depleted transplantation in children. Unique molecular identifiers were incorporated into the prepared TCRbeta library. From the PCR reads, TCRdb called clonotypes with MiXCR, one entry per CDR3 protein. In the table there are hundreds of thousands of distinct CDR3 sequences, approximately 8% of which are singletons. The source was PBMCs, mostly from graft donor cells, collected 180 days after TCRalphabeta/CD19-depleted stem cell transplant. The source of these receptors is a male patient between 5 and 17 years old who had a stem cell transplant for acute lymphoblastic leukemia, so the T cells may come from the graft donor.

This clonotype was counted at least ten times. The V and J genes are TRBV3-1 and TRBJ1-5; D is unclear. Trimming removed 1 base from V and 6 bases from J, with 7 bases in between. CDR1 is LGHDT, CDR2 YNNKEL, per germline (reference sequence). CDR3 length: 13 amino acids. The CDR3 loop is CASSQAPAQPQHF. CDR3 nucleotide sequence: TGTGCCAGCAGCCAAGCTCCAGCTCAGCCCCAGCATTTT. Together with reference TRBV3-1 and TRBJ1-5, the CDR3 gives the full variable domain: DTAVSQTPKYLVTQMGNDKSIKCEQNLGHDTMYWYKQDSKKFLKIMFSYNNKELIINETVPNRFSPKSPDKAHLNLHINSLELGDSAVYFCASSQAPAQPQHFGDGTRLSIL.

The sample holds many counts of this clonotype. The chain combines TRBV20-1 with TRBJ1-1; no definite D call. This CDR3 region has 14 residues. Germline CDR1 DFQATT, CDR2 SNEGSKA (reference sequence). Trimming stripped 7 bases from V and 0 bases from J, with 15 bases between. CDR3 protein: CSVILGPMNTEAFF. CDR3 coding DNA: TGCAGTGTCATTCTCGGCCCAATGAACACTGAAGCTTTCTTT.

This clonotype has only a few counts. This chain connects TRBV23-1 to TRBJ2-3, with 7 bases that match TRBD2. TRBV23-1 is annotated as an ORF whose role is uncertain. V shed 4 bases and J 2 bases; nucleotides not matched to a gene: 27. The CDR3 is 22 residues long. The CDR3 DNA is TGCGCCAGCAGTCCTATCTGGGGAAGGGTTGCCGTACGGGGGGTGTCCACAGATACGCAGTATTTT. Encoded protein: CASSPIWGRVAVRGVSTDTQYF.

This clonotype was seen repeatedly, ten times or more. V and J are TRBV28 and TRBJ1-2; D ambiguous. This CDR3 region has 11 residues. Germline lookup yields CDR1 MDHEN and CDR2 SYDVKM. Trimming removed 6 bases at V and 5 bases at J, with 7 bases between. CDR3 bases: TGTGCCAGCAGGGAACTTTATGGCTACACCTTC. It yields the protein CASRELYGYTF.

V usage is TRBV7-6 and J usage is TRBJ2-3; 9 bases are a match to TRBD2. This CDR3 has 15 amino acids. The V gene's germline CDR1 is SGHVS and CDR2 FNYEAQ. J gave up 2 bases and V 5 bases, and 5 bases lay outside the gene matches. CDR3 in amino acids: CASSRAGGSTDTQYF. Written as DNA, the CDR3 is TGTGCCAGCAGCCGAGCGGGGGGCTCCACAGATACGCAGTATTTT.

This clonotype showed up many times. The chain employs TRBV3-1 and TRBJ1-1; unclear D gene. The CDR3 length is 13 residues. Deletions cut 4 bases from V and 3 bases from J, with 9 bases between. CDR1 and CDR2 from the germline V gene are LGHDT and YNNKEL (reference sequence). The CDR3 bases are TGTGCCAGCAGCCCCTTGGGGTACACTGAAGCTTTCTTT. As protein: CASSPLGYTEAFF.

This clonotype was recorded many times. V usage is TRBV20-1 and J usage is TRBJ1-2; D unclear. The V end was cut by 1 base, the J end by 3 bases, with 3 bases between. The length of the CDR3 is 11 residues. Germline V gives CDR1 DFQATT, CDR2 SNEGSKA (reference sequence). CDR3: CSARGDYGYTF. The CDR3 nucleotides read TGCAGTGCTAGAGGTGACTATGGCTACACCTTC.

This clonotype was seen repeatedly, ten times or more. This chain joins TRBV28 and TRBJ1-1; TRBD1 matches 7 bases. CDR3 size: 14 residues. J was trimmed by 3 bases and V by 4 bases; bases with no gene match: 5. The germline V gene encodes CDR1 MDHEN and CDR2 SYDVKM. CDR3 nucleotide sequence: TGTGCCAGCAGTTCCGCAGACAGGGACACTGAAGCTTTCTTT. Amino acid sequence: CASSSADRDTEAFF.

Comment on this clonotype: Being one base from a much bigger clone, this may be a read error. The V call is TRBV7-2, the J call TRBJ1-1; 9 nucleotides align to TRBD1. In germline, CDR1 is SGHTA, CDR2 FQGNSA. The V segment lost 5 bases and the J segment 7 bases; nucleotides outside the gene matches: 8. The CDR3 is 14 residues long. The CDR3 nucleotides read TGTGCCAGCAGCCCAAGGACAGGGGAGTGTGAAGCTTTCTTT. Protein sequence: CASSPRTGECEAFF.

This clonotype was recorded at least ten times. This chain joins TRBV18 and TRBJ1-3, with a tentative D call TRBD1 (6 bases). V dropped 2 bases and J dropped 0 bases, with 14 bases sitting between them. This CDR3 is 17 amino acids long. Germline CDR1 reads KGHSH; CDR2 reads LQKENI. The CDR3 DNA reads as TGTGCCAGCTCACCAATAGCCGACAGGATCTCTGGAAACACCATATATTTT. Translation: CASSPIADRISGNTIYF.

In its sample, this clonotype was seen many times. The chain has TRBV25-1 and TRBJ1-2; 7 nucleotides match TRBD1. CDR1 is MGHDK and CDR2 is SYGVNS in the germline V gene. CDR3 length: 15 residues. Unmatched junction bases numbered 9, after V lost 0 bases and J lost 8 bases. The CDR3 loop reads CASSEYWGDRNGYTF. The CDR3, as DNA: TGTGCCAGCAGTGAATATTGGGGGGACAGAAACGGCTACACCTTC.

This clonotype has ten or more counts. The chain carries TRBV3-1 and TRBJ2-7, with D perhaps matching TRBD1 (5 bases). The CDR3 length is 14 residues. The germline V and J ends were trimmed by 0 bases and 0 bases, with 6 bases remaining between them. Germline loops: CDR1 LGHDT, CDR2 YNNKEL (reference sequence). The CDR3 loop reads CASSQDDSSYEQYF. For the CDR3, the DNA is TGTGCCAGCAGCCAAGATGACAGCTCCTACGAGCAGTACTTC.

This clonotype was counted many times. The V call is TRBV24-1, the J call TRBJ2-2; D possibly uses TRBD1 or TRBD2 (5 bases each). The length of the CDR3 is 15 residues. Trimming took off 5 bases at V and 2 bases at J, with 11 bases between the two ends. Per germline, CDR1 KGHDR and CDR2 SFDVKD. CDR3 region: CATSVGPNNTGELFF. In DNA form, the CDR3 reads TGTGCCACCAGTGTGGGACCGAATAACACCGGGGAGCTGTTTTTT.

This clonotype was seen at least ten times. At one boundary the junction diverges from the germline segment, which might be a read error. This chain connects TRBV2 to TRBJ1-1; D not resolved. Germline V CDR1 and CDR2: SNHLY, FYNNEI. The CDR3 consists of 10 residues. CDR3 region: CASSEGRAFF. As DNA, the CDR3 is TGTGCCAGCAGCGAAGGACGGGCTTTCTTT.

The chain combines TRBV9 with TRBJ2-1; D assignment may be TRBD1 or TRBD2 (7 bases each). Trimming cost V 0 bases and J 8 bases, with 15 bases left between them. The V gene's germline CDR1 is SGDLS and CDR2 YYNGEE. The CDR3 extends over 15 amino acids. This chain's CDR3 is CASSVVPGGRDEQFF. The CDR3 coding sequence is TGTGCCAGCAGCGTAGTACCAGGGGGGAGGGATGAGCAGTTCTTC.

The table lists this clonotype with a few counts. At one end, the junction sequence differs from germline, possibly due to a read error. The chain recombines TRBV12-3 or TRBV12-4 with TRBJ2-7; TRBD1 is a possible D gene (5 bases). The CDR3 covers 18 residues. The CDR3 DNA is TGTGCCAGCAGTTTAGTTGGCAGGGTAAGGATTAGTCACTACGTGCAGTACTTC. Protein product: CASSLVGRVRISHYVQYF.

As regards this clonotype: The germline gene is not matched at one end of the junction; a read error may be the cause. The V call is TRBV7-2, the J call TRBJ1-3; no clear D. The CDR3 runs to 11 residues. CDR1 and CDR2 from the germline V gene are SGHTA and FQGNSA. The CDR3 region has the DNA TGTGCCGGCAGCTTAAGGAACACCATATATTTT. This codes for CAGSLRNTIYF.

This clonotype came up many times. This CDR3 reads CASRPQWGAGNTIYF. In nucleotides, the CDR3 is TGTGCCAGCAGGCCCCAGTGGGGCGCTGGAAACACCATATATTTT. The J gene is TRBJ1-3, the V gene TRBV27; D may be TRBD1 (5 bases). The CDR3 runs 15 residues. Trimming took 6 bases from V and 2 from J, leaving 14 bases between them. The germline gives CDR1 MNHEY, CDR2 SMNVEV (reference sequence).

The sample holds many counts of this clonotype. The V and J genes are TRBV28 and TRBJ2-7; 9 bases align to TRBD1. CDR1 and CDR2 from the germline V gene are MDHEN and SYDVKM. Trimming cost V 7 bases and J 1 base; bases outside gene matches: 8. The CDR3 covers 15 residues. The CDR3 reads CASTQAGTGSYEQYF. The CDR3, as DNA: TGTGCCAGCACTCAAGCCGGGACAGGGTCCTACGAGCAGTACTTC. Combining the CDR3 with reference TRBV28 and TRBJ2-7 gives the whole variable domain DVKVTQSSRYLVKRTGEKVFLECVQDMDHENMFWYRQDPGLGLRLIYFSYDVKMKEKGDIPEGYSVSREKKERFSLILESASTNQTSMYLCASTQAGTGSYEQYFGPGTRLTVT.

Ten or more counts support this clonotype. The chain employs TRBV7-2 and TRBJ2-2; possible D gene TRBD1, 6 bases. V lost 5 bases, J lost 5 bases, and 24 bases lay in between. Germline lookup yields CDR1 SGHTA and CDR2 FQGNSA. This CDR3 spans 18 amino acids. CDR3 residues: CASSVQPSETRGTGELFF. In DNA, the CDR3 is TGTGCCAGCAGCGTTCAGCCCAGCGAGACCAGGGGTACCGGGGAGCTGTTTTTT.